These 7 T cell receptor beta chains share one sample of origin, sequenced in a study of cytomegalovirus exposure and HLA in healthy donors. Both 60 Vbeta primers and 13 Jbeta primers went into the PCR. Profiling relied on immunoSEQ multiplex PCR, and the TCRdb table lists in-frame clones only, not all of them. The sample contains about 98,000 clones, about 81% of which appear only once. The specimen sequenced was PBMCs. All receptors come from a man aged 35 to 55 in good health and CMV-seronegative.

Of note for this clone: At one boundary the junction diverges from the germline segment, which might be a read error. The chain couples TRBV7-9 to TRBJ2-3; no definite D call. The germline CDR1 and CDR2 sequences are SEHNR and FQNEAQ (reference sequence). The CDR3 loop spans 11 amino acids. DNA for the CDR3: TGTTCCAGCAGCTTTCGAGATACGCAGTATTTT. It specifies CSSSFRDTQYF.

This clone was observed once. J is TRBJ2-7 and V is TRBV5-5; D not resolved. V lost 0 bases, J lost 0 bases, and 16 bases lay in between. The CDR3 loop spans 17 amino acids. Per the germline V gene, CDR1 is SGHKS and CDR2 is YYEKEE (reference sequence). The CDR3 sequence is CASSLGTTITGSYEQYF. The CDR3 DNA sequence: TGTGCCAGCAGCTTGGGAACTACTATAACCGGCTCCTACGAGCAGTACTTC.

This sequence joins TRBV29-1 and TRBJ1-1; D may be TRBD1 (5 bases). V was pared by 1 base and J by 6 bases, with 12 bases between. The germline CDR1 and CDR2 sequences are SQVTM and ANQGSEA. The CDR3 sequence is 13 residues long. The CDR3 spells CSVEGGVEAEAFF. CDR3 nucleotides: TGCAGCGTTGAAGGGGGGGTCGAAGCTGAAGCTTTCTTT.

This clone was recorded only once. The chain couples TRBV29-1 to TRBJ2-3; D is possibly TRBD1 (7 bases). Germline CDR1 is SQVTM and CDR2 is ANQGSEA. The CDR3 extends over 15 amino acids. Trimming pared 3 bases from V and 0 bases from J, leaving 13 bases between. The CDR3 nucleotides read TGCAGCGTTGAGGCGGGACAGTATAGCACAGATACGCAGTATTTT. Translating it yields CSVEAGQYSTDTQYF.

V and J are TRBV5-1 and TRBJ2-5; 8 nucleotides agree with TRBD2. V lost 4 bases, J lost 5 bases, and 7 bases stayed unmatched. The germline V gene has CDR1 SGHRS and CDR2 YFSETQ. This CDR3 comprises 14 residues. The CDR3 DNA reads TGCGCCAGCAGCAACCAGCGGGGGTGGGAGACCCAGTACTTC. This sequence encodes CASSNQRGWETQYF.

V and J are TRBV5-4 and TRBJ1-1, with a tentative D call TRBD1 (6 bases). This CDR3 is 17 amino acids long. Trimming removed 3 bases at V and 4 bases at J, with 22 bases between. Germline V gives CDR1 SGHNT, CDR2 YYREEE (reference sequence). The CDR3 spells CASSSPPGGGLGTEAFF. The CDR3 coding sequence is TGTGCCAGCAGCTCCCCACCGGGAGGGGGGCTGGGCACTGAAGCTTTCTTT.

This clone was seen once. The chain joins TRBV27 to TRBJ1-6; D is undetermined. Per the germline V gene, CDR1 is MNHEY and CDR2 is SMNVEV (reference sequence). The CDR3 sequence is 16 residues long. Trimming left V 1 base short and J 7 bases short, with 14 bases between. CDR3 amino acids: CASSLFPGKSNSPLHF. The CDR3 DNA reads TGTGCCAGCAGTTTATTTCCGGGGAAGAGCAATTCACCCCTCCACTTT.